This TCR beta chain was captured by sequencing in a study of cytomegalovirus exposure and HLA in healthy donors. This CDR3 contains 12 residues. After removal of 7 bases from V and 8 bases from J, the junction contained 7 bases not matched to a gene. Germline V gives CDR1 SQVTM, CDR2 ANQGSEA. The PCR had 60 Vbeta and 13 Jbeta primers. Measured with immunoSEQ multiplex PCR; TCRdb has only the in-frame clones, and not every one. The table lists some 150,000 clones, 65% to 75% of them singletons, with roughly 4% in the top ten. Broader study findings: A later analysis showed HLA-associated TCR beta chains outstripping equally common others in clonal expansion.

This clone was picked up a small number of times. No antigen is known for it. This TCR was recovered from a man in his 60s in good health and CMV-seronegative. V and J are TRBV29-1 and TRBJ2-1; 8 bases are shared with TRBD1. The sample comprised PBMCs. The DNA of the CDR3 is TGCAGCGCGGGACAGGAAAACGATGAGCAGTTCTTC. Translation gives CSAGQENDEQFF.